This paragraph covers one TCR beta chain sequence. Its antigen is still unknown. Sampling of blood occurred at baseline, cycle 4 day 1, and cycle 7 day 1. The germline V gene has CDR1 SGHTA and CDR2 FQGNSA. The CDR3 extends over 16 amino acids. Trimming cost V 5 bases and J 7 bases, with 20 bases left between them. This specimen comes from a study of OX40 agonist ivuxolimab in advanced cancers. Whole-study results and caveats: In general, CD8+ T cells held more expanded clones than CD4+ did, on average. Dose levels from 0.1 to 3.0 mg/kg saw CD4+ and CD8+ blood T cells expand clonally by week 6.

The method was immunoSEQ multiplex PCR; TCRdb's version includes in-frame clones alone and lacks a portion of them. The sample has roughly 90,000 clones; under 95% are singletons. This clonotype was obtained from an adult with an advanced solid tumor such as melanoma, head and neck, liver or kidney cancer. The specimen comprised CD4+ or CD8+ T cells sorted from blood, sampled in a trial of the OX40 agonist ivuxolimab. The J gene is TRBJ2-2, the V gene TRBV7-2; tentatively, D is TRBD2 (5 bases). The CDR3 region is CASSGGPTVPIGELFF. As DNA, the CDR3 is TGTGCCAGCAGCGGCGGGCCAACCGTGCCCATCGGGGAGCTGTTTTTT.